This is a list of T cell receptor beta chains from one sample in a study of OX40 agonist ivuxolimab in advanced cancers. The protocol was immunoSEQ multiplex PCR, while the TCRdb copy is restricted to in-frame clones and leaves out a portion. Here the sample spans 56,000 or so clones, 70% to 85% being singletons. This sample comprised CD4+ or CD8+ T cells sorted from blood, obtained in a trial of the OX40 agonist ivuxolimab. Receptors originate from an adult with an advanced solid tumor such as melanoma, head and neck, liver or kidney cancer. Each CDR3 is given with its conserved first and last residue. The order of the fields is clone size, J gene, D gene, V gene, CDR3 DNA, CDR3 protein. D genes are given only for firm matches. For some rows the clone size is stated as once, few or many, or as a class when expanded; others skip it.

>once|TRBJ1-2|TRBD1|TRBV6-5
TGTGCCAGCTCCCTGGGAAGGGGGCGAGGCTACACCTTC
CASSLGRGRGYTF
>-|TRBJ1-5|TRBD1|TRBV6-1
TGTGCCAGCTGGGACAGACCCAATCAGCCCCAGCATTTT
CASWDRPNQPQHF
>few|TRBJ1-6|-|TRBV7-2
TGTGCCAGCAGCTTAGCGCCGTATCGCAGGGAAGGAAATTCACCCCTCCACTTT
CASSLAPYRREGNSPLHF
>-|TRBJ1-5|TRBD1|TRBV6-1
TGTGCCAGCAGTGTAGGGGACAGGGGGCACCAGCCCCAGCATTTT
CASSVGDRGHQPQHF
>-|TRBJ1-1|-|TRBV6-5
TGTGCCAGCAGTTATCGTAGAGGAGGGGGGACTGAAGCTTTCTTT
CASSYRRGGGTEAFF
>-|TRBJ2-3|TRBD2|TRBV13
TGTGCCAGCAGCTCACTAGCGGGAGCAGATACGCAGTATTTT
CASSSLAGADTQYF
>-|TRBJ2-3|TRBD2|TRBV4-3
TGCGCCAGCAGCCAACTGGGGGGGTTCACAGATACGCAGTATTTT
CASSQLGGFTDTQYF
>-|TRBJ2-7|TRBD1|TRBV28
TGTGCCAGCAGTTTAATGACAGGGAGCACCGACGAGCAGTACTTC
CASSLMTGSTDEQYF
>-|TRBJ2-7|-|TRBV4-2
TGTGCCAGCAGCCAAGATGCAAGGGCAGGCTCCGAGCAGTACTTC
CASSQDARAGSEQYF
>-|TRBJ2-7|TRBD1|TRBV7-3
TGTGCCAGCAGCTTAACGGGGCGGACAGGGTACCACTTC
CASSLTGRTGYHF
>-|TRBJ2-7|TRBD2|TRBV28
TGTGCCAGCAGTTCGCCTAGCGGGGCTTCCTACGAGCAGTACTTC
CASSSPSGASYEQYF
>-|TRBJ2-6|TRBD1|TRBV23-1
TGCGCCAGCGTGCCGGGACAGGGGCTCAACGTCCTGACTTTC
CASVPGQGLNVLTF
>-|TRBJ1-1|-|TRBV6-5
TGTGCCAGCAGTTACTCAACGTACACTGAAGCTTTCTTT
CASSYSTYTEAFF
>-|TRBJ1-6|-|TRBV30
TGTGCCTGGAGTGTCCGGAGTAATTCACCCCTCCACTTT
CAWSVRSNSPLHF
>-|TRBJ2-2|-|TRBV7-9
TGTGCCAGCAGCTTACACTTTAACACCGGGGAGCTGTTTTTT
CASSLHFNTGELFF
>once|TRBJ2-7|TRBD1|TRBV9
TGTGCCAGCAGCGTAGCCGGGACAGGGATCTACGAGCAGTACTTC
CASSVAGTGIYEQYF
>few|TRBJ2-7|-|TRBV4-2
TGTGCCAGCAGCACGTTCGGACGGACTTACGAGCAGTACTTC
CASSTFGRTYEQYF
>few|TRBJ1-2|-|TRBV7-2
TGTGCCAGCAGCACAGGGTTCCCGAACTATGGCTACACCTTC
CASSTGFPNYGYTF
>-|TRBJ2-3|-|TRBV5-1
TGCGCCAGCAGCTTCGGGGGCGGGATCACAGATACGCAGTATTTT
CASSFGGGITDTQYF
>few|TRBJ2-7|TRBD1|TRBV7-3
TGTGCCAGATTACAGGGGCCCTACGAGCAGTACTTC
CARLQGPYEQYF
>-|TRBJ1-1|-|TRBV7-9
TGTGCCAGCAGCTTAGGGGTCGGGGCGGGGAACTCTGAAGCTTTCTTT
CASSLGVGAGNSEAFF
>-|TRBJ2-1|-|TRBV29-1
TGCAGCGTTGAAAGGCAGGGGTCCTACAATGAGCAGTTCTTC
CSVERQGSYNEQFF
>-|TRBJ1-1|-|TRBV19
TGTGCCAGTATCATCGGGGGGCTGGGGAGTGAAGCTTTCTTT
CASIIGGLGSEAFF
>few|TRBJ1-2|TRBD1|TRBV15
TGTGCCACCAGCAGAGGATCAGGGGGCGACTATGGCTACACCTTC
CATSRGSGGDYGYTF
>-|TRBJ2-2|-|TRBV30
TGTGCCTGGAAATTCGGTAGCACCGGGGAGCTGTTTTTT
CAWKFGSTGELFF
>-|TRBJ1-1|-|TRBV2
TGTGCCAGCAGTGACTTAGCTCCTGAAGCTTTCTTT
CASSDLAPEAFF
>-|TRBJ2-7|TRBD2|TRBV7-6
TGTGCCAGCAGCTTAGGAGTGCCCGGGCTAGCGGGGGCCGATTACGAGCAGTACTTC
CASSLGVPGLAGADYEQYF
>-|TRBJ2-3|TRBD2|TRBV7-2
TGTGCCAGCAGCTTAGACGGGCCGGGGGGGCAACATACGCAGTATTTT
CASSLDGPGGQHTQYF
>-|TRBJ1-1|TRBD1|TRBV25-1
TGTGCCAGCAGAGAGAACCCGACAGGGGGCACTGAAGCTTTCTTT
CASRENPTGGTEAFF
>once|TRBJ1-1|-|TRBV7-9
TGTGCCACCGCGGGGACTGAAGCTTTCTTT
CATAGTEAFF
>-|TRBJ1-6|TRBD1|TRBV7-2
TGTGCCAGCAGTACAGGGGCTCCATATAATTCACCCCTCCACTTT
CASSTGAPYNSPLHF
>-|TRBJ1-6|TRBD1|TRBV18
TGTGCCAGCTCACCAGGACAGGCCTATAATTCACCCCTCCACTTT
CASSPGQAYNSPLHF